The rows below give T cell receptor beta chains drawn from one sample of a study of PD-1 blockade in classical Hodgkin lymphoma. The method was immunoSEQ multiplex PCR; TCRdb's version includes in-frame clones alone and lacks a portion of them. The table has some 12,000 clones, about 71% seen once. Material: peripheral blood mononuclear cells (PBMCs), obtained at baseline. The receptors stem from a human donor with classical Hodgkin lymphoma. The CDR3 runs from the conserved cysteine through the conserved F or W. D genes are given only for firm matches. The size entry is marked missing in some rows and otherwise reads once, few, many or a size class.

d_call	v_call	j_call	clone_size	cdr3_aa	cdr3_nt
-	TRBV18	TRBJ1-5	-	CASSPQTVSNQPQHF	TGTGCCAGCTCACCGCAAACGGTCAGCAATCAGCCCCAGCATTTT
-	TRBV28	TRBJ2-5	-	CASSPKGPLAYQETQYF	TGTGCCAGCAGCCCCAAGGGCCCTCTAGCGTACCAAGAGACCCAGTACTTC
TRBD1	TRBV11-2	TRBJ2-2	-	CASVGTGNTGELFF	TGTGCCAGCGTCGGGACAGGGAACACCGGGGAGCTGTTTTTT
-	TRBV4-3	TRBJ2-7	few	CASSQDRLGRYEQYF	TGCGCCAGCAGCCAAGATAGGCTGGGGCGCTACGAGCAGTACTTC
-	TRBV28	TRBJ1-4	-	CASSFRVHNEKLFF	TGTGCCAGCAGTTTCAGGGTCCATAATGAAAAACTGTTTTTT
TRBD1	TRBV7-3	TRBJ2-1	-	CASRKAGGTLSYNEQFF	TGTGCCAGCAGGAAAGCAGGGGGTACCCTCTCCTACAATGAGCAGTTCTTC
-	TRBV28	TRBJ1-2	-	CASSLRGASNYGYTF	TGTGCCAGCAGCCTAAGAGGAGCCTCGAACTATGGCTACACCTTC
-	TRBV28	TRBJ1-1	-	CASRSPGYGAFF	TGTGCCAGCAGGTCGCCGGGGTACGGAGCTTTCTTT
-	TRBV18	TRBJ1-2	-	CASSPPTGRDYGYTF	TGTGCCAGCTCACCACCAACGGGGCGCGACTATGGCTACACCTTC
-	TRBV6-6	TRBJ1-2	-	CASSPTAGTGYTF	TGTGCCAGCAGTCCAACAGCGGGTACTGGCTACACCTTC
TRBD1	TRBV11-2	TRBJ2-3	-	CASSLVKGARTDTQYF	TGTGCCAGCAGCTTAGTGAAGGGGGCGCGCACAGATACGCAGTATTTT
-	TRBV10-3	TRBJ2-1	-	CAAGRGSYNEQFF	TGTGCCGCGGGAAGGGGATCCTACAATGAGCAGTTCTTC
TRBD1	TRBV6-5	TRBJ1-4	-	CASSYSGQGYEKLFF	TGTGCCAGCAGTTACTCGGGACAGGGGTACGAAAAACTGTTTTTT
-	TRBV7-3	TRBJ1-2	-	CASSLNPEDGYTF	TGTGCCAGCAGCTTGAATCCGGAGGACGGCTACACCTTC
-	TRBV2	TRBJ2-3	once	CASIPGLVTTDTQYF	TGTGCCAGCATCCCCGGACTCGTTACCACAGATACGCAGTATTTT
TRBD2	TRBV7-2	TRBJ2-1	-	CASSSGLAGAQRDEQFF	TGTGCCAGCAGCTCCGGACTAGCGGGAGCCCAGCGGGATGAGCAGTTCTTC
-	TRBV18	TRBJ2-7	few	CASSPGSGISYEQYF	TGTGCCAGCTCACCAGGGTCCGGTATCTCCTACGAGCAGTACTTC
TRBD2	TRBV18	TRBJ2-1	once	CASSPPLAGGTTYNEQFF	TGTGCCAGCTCACCACCCCTAGCGGGGGGAACTACCTACAATGAGCAGTTCTTC
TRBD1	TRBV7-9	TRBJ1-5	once	CASSLWTGTGANQPQHF	TGTGCCAGCAGCTTATGGACCGGGACAGGAGCCAATCAGCCCCAGCATTTT
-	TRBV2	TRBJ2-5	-	CASSEENSRQETQYF	TGTGCCAGCAGTGAAGAAAACAGCAGACAAGAGACCCAGTACTTC
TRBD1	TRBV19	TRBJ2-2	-	CASRSGQDTGELFF	TGTGCCAGTAGATCAGGACAGGACACCGGGGAGCTGTTTTTT
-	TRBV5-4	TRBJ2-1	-	CAYRATYNEQFF	TGTGCTTACCGGGCCACCTACAATGAGCAGTTCTTC